This TCR beta chain appears in the sequencing data of a study of T cell responses to AZD1222 COVID-19 vaccine. Study-level results: White British donors predominated, females outnumbered males, and clonal diversity was possibly underestimated.

CDR1 and CDR2 from the germline V gene are LNHDA and SQIVND (reference sequence). The CDR3 loop spans 14 amino acids. Unmatched junction bases numbered 10, after V lost 3 bases and J lost 11 bases. Comments on this clone: Its antigen is not identified.

Sequenced by immunoSEQ multiplex PCR; TCRdb stores in-frame clones only, minus some. The data show approximately 200,000 clones, around 88% seen once. Sequenced material: peripheral blood, taken on day 0 of AZD1222 vaccination. The clonotype originates from an adult in good health. V and J are TRBV19 and TRBJ1-1; 9 bases match TRBD1. The CDR3 region has the DNA TGTGCCAGTAGTATGGGGGGACAGGGCGGGGACGCTTTCTTT. Translated, it gives CASSMGGQGGDAFF. Supplemented by reference TRBV19 and TRBJ1-1, the full variable domain reads DGGITQSPKYLFRKEGQNVTLSCEQNLNHDAMYWYRQDPGQGLRLIYYSQIVNDFQKGDIAEGYSVSREKKESFPLTVTSAQKNPTAFYLCASSMGGQGGDAFFGQGTRLTVV.